The 8 T cell receptor beta chains presented below share a single source sample, sequenced in a study of shared clonotypes between healthy human individuals. Only in-frame clones appear in the TCRdb table, and some are missing; sequencing was by immunoSEQ multiplex PCR. The profile covers around 1.5 million clones, with 95% to 99% appearing a single time and about 0.45% taken by the ten largest. The sequencing sample was made of naive CD4+ T cells sorted from blood. Documented subset: CD45RA+ positively selected. These receptors were collected from a man in his thirties or forties in good health.

The chain employs TRBV10-1 and TRBJ2-3; D might be TRBD1 (5 bases). Trimming removed 3 bases at V and 2 bases at J, with 12 bases between. The CDR3 extends over 15 amino acids. Germline loops: CDR1 WNHNN, CDR2 SYGVQD (reference sequence). The chain's CDR3 is CASSEGVFDTDTQYF. CDR3 nucleotides: TGCGCCAGCAGTGAAGGGGTCTTCGACACAGATACGCAGTATTTT.

DNA for the CDR3: TGTGCCAGTAGTATCGGGTTAGCGGCTAGCCAAGAGACCCAGTACTTC. It is translated as CASSIGLAASQETQYF. V usage is TRBV19 and J usage is TRBJ2-5; perhaps TRBD2 as D (6 bases). This CDR3 spans 16 amino acids. Germline values: CDR1 LNHDA, CDR2 SQIVND (reference sequence). The ends were cut back, 3 bases at V and 1 base at J, with 15 bases in the middle.

This CDR3 is CASSIGGAADTEAFF. The CDR3 bases are TGTGCCAGTAGTATAGGTGGGGCGGCGGACACTGAAGCTTTCTTT. This chain connects TRBV19 to TRBJ1-1; TRBD1 is a possible D gene (5 bases). The germline V and J ends were trimmed by 1 base and 3 bases, with 12 bases remaining between them. This CDR3 comprises 15 residues. The germline gives CDR1 LNHDA, CDR2 SQIVND (reference sequence).

This chain joins TRBV21-1 and TRBJ2-1; the table's D call, TRBD2, has no DNA check behind it. TRBV21-1 is tagged as a pseudogene. CDR3 size: 20 residues. Here the CDR3 DNA reads TGTGCCAGCAGCAAAGCCCGCGTCTCCGAGCGAGTACAAGAATACAATGAGCAGTTCTTC. This gives the protein CASSKARVSERVQEYNEQFF.

V gene TRBV10-3 combines with J gene TRBJ2-2; D is uncertain. The length of the CDR3 is 12 residues. V gave up 0 bases and J gave up 9 bases, with 5 bases separating them. Germline CDR1 is ENHRY and CDR2 is SYGVKD. CDR3 nucleotides: TGTGCCATCAGTGAGTCGGGGAGGGAGCTGTTTTTT. Its translation: CAISESGRELFF.

On this clone itself: The sample holds other DNA sequences that translate to the same CDR3. The genes are TRBV14 and TRBJ2-1; 9 bases match TRBD2. This CDR3 spans 15 amino acids. Germline V gives CDR1 SGHDN, CDR2 FVKESK. Losses at the gene ends were 1 base for V and 4 bases for J; bases not matched to a gene: 2. The CDR3 spells CASSQGLAAYNEQFF. The CDR3 bases are TGTGCCAGCAGCCAAGGACTAGCGGCGTACAATGAGCAGTTCTTC.

The chain is built from TRBV7-9 and TRBJ2-2, with 13 positions matching TRBD2. This CDR3 contains 18 residues. Losses at the gene ends were 3 bases for V and 2 bases for J; bases not matched to a gene: 6. Germline V gene sequence: CDR1 SEHNR, CDR2 FQNEAQ (reference sequence). The CDR3 bases are TGTGCCAGCAGCTTGCAGGGACTAGCGGGATCCAACACCGGGGAGCTGTTTTTT. This translates into CASSLQGLAGSNTGELFF.

The chain combines TRBV4-1 with TRBJ1-3; D gene uncertain. Germline lookup yields CDR1 MGHRA and CDR2 YSYEKL. The CDR3 length is 18 residues. Trimming left V 0 bases short and J 3 bases short, with 18 bases between. The CDR3 bases are TGCGCCAGCAGCCAAGAAGCACCCGGTCCCCGTTATGGAAACACCATATATTTT. Its translation is CASSQEAPGPRYGNTIYF.